The 25 T cell receptor beta chains below were found in one sample sequenced in a study of metastatic and nonmetastatic thyroid tumors. Every patient was untreated before thyroid surgery. TCRdb reassembled clones from the PCR reads with MiXCR. This sample has 50,000 or so clones, with around a quarter found just once. Sequencing input: blood. These receptors were collected from a male donor with papillary thyroid cancer or a benign thyroid nodule (not recorded which). Some clones in this sample may be carry-over from other donors' samples.

At least ten counts were recorded for this clone. This sequence joins TRBV5-1 and TRBJ2-1; D might be TRBD2 (7 bases). V lost 1 base, J lost 4 bases, and 15 bases lay in between. CDR3 length: 16 residues. Germline V CDR1 and CDR2: SGHRS, YFSETQ. This chain's CDR3 is CASSLRWGGSYNEQFF. The CDR3 DNA is TGCGCCAGCAGCTTGCGCTGGGGGGGCTCTTACAATGAGCAGTTCTTC.

As for this clone: A read error is possible here, since a much larger clone lies one base away. The V gene is TRBV29-1, the J gene TRBJ1-1; D ambiguous. With 3 bases removed from V and 7 bases from J, the gap between germline ends came to 9 bases. The CDR3 extends over 11 amino acids. Germline loops: CDR1 SQVTM, CDR2 ANQGSEA. CDR3 sequence (DNA): TGCAGCGTTGATTTCTCACTTGAAGCTTTCTTT. It encodes CSVDFSLEAFF.

There are many counts of this clone. CDR3 residues: CASGGSGRAETQYF. The CDR3 coding sequence is TGTGCTAGCGGGGGGAGCGGGAGGGCAGAGACCCAGTACTTC. The chain is built from TRBV12-5 and TRBJ2-5; TRBD2 matches 10 bases. Germline values: CDR1 LGHNT, CDR2 FRNRAP. The CDR3 spans 14 residues. Germline trimming cut 9 bases from V and 4 bases from J; bases unmatched to any gene: 8.

The CDR3 DNA reads as TGTGCCAGCAGCCGGGTAGGGGGCACCGGGGAGCTGTTTTTT. This encodes CASSRVGGTGELFF. The V call is TRBV4-2, the J call TRBJ2-2; tentative D call: TRBD1 (6 bases). The CDR3 covers 14 residues. Germline V CDR1 and CDR2: LGHNA, YNFKEQ. V was shortened by 4 bases and J by 4 bases, with 10 bases between the two germline ends.

This clone was recorded at least ten times. V and J are TRBV27 and TRBJ2-3; 7 positions agree with TRBD2. V gave up 6 bases and J gave up 3 bases; unmatched junction bases: 6. CDR3 length equals 14 residues. Germline-derived CDR1 and CDR2 are MNHEY and SMNVEV (reference sequence). CDR3 amino acids: CASSFNSGTDTQYF. The CDR3 nucleotides read TGTGCCAGCAGCTTCAATAGCGGGACAGATACGCAGTATTTT.

This clone was recorded a few times. This chain uses TRBV6-4 with TRBJ2-3; no definite D call. The CDR3 sequence is 13 residues long. V was shortened by 4 bases and J by 6 bases, with 11 bases between the two germline ends. CDR1 is MRHNA, CDR2 SNTAGT, per germline. The CDR3 region is CASSVTEKDTQYF. As DNA, the CDR3 is TGTGCCAGCAGTGTTACAGAAAAGGATACGCAGTATTTT.

The chain uses TRBV6-4 and TRBJ2-5; D is uncertain. Germline values: CDR1 MRHNA, CDR2 SNTAGT. The CDR3 length is 13 residues. With 5 bases removed from V and 5 bases from J, the gap between germline ends came to 12 bases. The CDR3, as DNA: TGTGCCAGCAGTTTCTACCCCTGGGAGACCCAGTACTTC. As protein: CASSFYPWETQYF.

This clone appeared many times. J is TRBJ2-7 and V is TRBV4-1; a possible D gene is TRBD2 (5 bases). V lost 0 bases and J lost 9, with 15 bases in between. The CDR3 consists of 14 residues. The germline V gene has CDR1 MGHRA and CDR2 YSYEKL. The CDR3 DNA reads TGCGCCAGCAGCCAAGAAGACGGGGTCCTAAGGCAGTACTTC. Its protein product is CASSQEDGVLRQYF.

This clone was counted a few times. The chain carries TRBV28 and TRBJ1-2, with TRBD1 as a possible D gene (5 bases). The CDR3 has 16 amino acids. CDR1 MDHEN and CDR2 SYDVKM come from the germline V gene. The V end was cut by 7 bases, the J end by 5 bases, with 23 bases between. In DNA, the CDR3 is TGTGCCAGCATCCCCCCGGCAGGGCAGGCGGGGTATGGCTACACCTTC. It specifies CASIPPAGQAGYGYTF.

At least ten counts were recorded for this clone. The J gene is TRBJ1-1, the V gene TRBV7-6, with D possibly matching TRBD1 (6 bases). The V gene's germline CDR1 is SGHVS and CDR2 FNYEAQ. V lost 4 bases to trimming and J lost 10 bases, with 10 bases between them. The CDR3 is 11 residues long. This CDR3 is CASSWGGPAFF. CDR3 in DNA: TGTGCCAGCAGCTGGGGGGGGCCAGCTTTCTTT.

Many counts were recorded for this clone. CDR3 residues: CASSLARQGAGNQYF. The CDR3 coding sequence is TGCGCCAGCAGCTTGGCCCGCCAGGGGGCGGGTAACCAGTACTTC. The chain carries TRBV5-1 and TRBJ2-5; TRBD1 aligns across 8 bases. V shed 0 bases, J shed 10 bases, and the junction held 11 bases outside the gene matches. The CDR3 extends over 15 amino acids. The germline gives CDR1 SGHRS, CDR2 YFSETQ. Full variable domain (outside the CDR3, taken from reference TRBV5-1 and TRBJ2-5): KAGVTQTPRYLIKTRGQQVTLSCSPISGHRSVSWYQQTPGQGLQFLFEYFSETQRNKGNFPGRFSGRQFSNSRSEMNVSTLELGDSALYLCASSLARQGAGNQYFGPGTRLLVL.

The V and J genes are TRBV20-1 and TRBJ2-3; 13 nucleotides match TRBD2. The trim removed 4 bases at V and 5 bases at J, leaving 12 bases unmatched. This CDR3 is built from 17 residues. CDR1 DFQATT and CDR2 SNEGSKA come from the germline V gene (reference sequence). CDR3 nucleotides: TGCAGTGCTATGCCGGGACTAGCGGGGAATGAGGGAGATACGCAGTATTTT. This translates into CSAMPGLAGNEGDTQYF.

This clone was seen at least ten times. This chain links TRBV27 with TRBJ2-5, with TRBD2 as a possible D gene (7 bases). Trimming shortened V by 2 bases and J by 1 base, and 14 bases separated the two germline ends. Germline V gene lookup returns CDR1 MNHEY and CDR2 SMNVEV (reference sequence). The CDR3 extends over 16 amino acids. CDR3 in DNA: TGTGCCAGCAGTTTACTGACCCGGGGGGCCCAAGAGACCCAGTACTTC. This sequence encodes CASSLLTRGAQETQYF.

This clone was detected many times. CDR3 residues: CASSVDRGNQPQHF. The CDR3 nucleotides read TGTGCCAGCAGCGTAGACAGGGGAAATCAGCCCCAGCATTTT. The chain employs TRBV7-8 and TRBJ1-5; 8 nucleotides line up with TRBD1. The junction had 4 bases not matched to a gene; V was cut back by 5 bases and J by 4 bases. The CDR3 covers 14 residues. Germline-derived CDR1 and CDR2 are SGHVS and FQNEAQ.

This clone was recorded at least ten times. The gene calls are TRBV3-1 and TRBJ2-5; 8 nucleotides line up with TRBD2. The CDR3 is 15 amino acids. V lost 3 bases to trimming and J lost 3 bases; unmatched junction nucleotides: 6. Per the germline V gene, CDR1 is LGHDT and CDR2 is YNNKEL (reference sequence). The DNA of the CDR3 is TGTGCCAGCAGCCAGATGCTAGCGGGTAAAGAGACCCAGTACTTC. This codes for CASSQMLAGKETQYF.

The chain combines TRBV7-8 with TRBJ2-1; D unresolved. Trimming pared 6 bases from V and 9 bases from J, leaving 9 bases between. Germline-derived CDR1 and CDR2 are SGHVS and FQNEAQ. This CDR3 contains 11 residues. CDR3 loop: CASSWSGEQFF. The CDR3, as DNA: TGTGCCAGCAGTTGGTCCGGTGAGCAGTTCTTC.

This clone has ten or more counts. This chain links TRBV7-2 with TRBJ1-2; D is unclear. The CDR3 consists of 13 residues. Germline loops: CDR1 SGHTA, CDR2 FQGNSA. V was pared by 1 base and J by 9 bases, with 12 bases between. The CDR3 is CASSLVTTGSYTF. The CDR3 region has the DNA TGTGCCAGCAGCTTAGTGACAACGGGTAGCTACACCTTC.

Ten or more counts support this clone. The chain links TRBV4-1 to TRBJ2-3, with D maybe TRBD2 (5 bases). Per germline, CDR1 MGHRA and CDR2 YSYEKL. The ends were cut back, 5 bases at V and 2 bases at J, with 14 bases in the middle. This CDR3 has 15 amino acids. DNA for the CDR3: TGCGCCAGCAGCAATCCCTTGGGAGACACAGATACGCAGTATTTT. It specifies CASSNPLGDTDTQYF.

This clone was observed at least ten times. This chain joins TRBV5-4 and TRBJ1-2; a possible D gene is TRBD1 (5 bases). Germline V gene lookup returns CDR1 SGHNT and CDR2 YYREEE (reference sequence). V lost 4 bases and J lost 2, with 12 bases in between. The CDR3 is made up of 14 amino acids. CDR3 region: CASSQGTENYGYTF. The CDR3 DNA reads as TGTGCCAGCAGCCAAGGGACGGAGAACTATGGCTACACCTTC. Looking up the rest from reference TRBV5-4 and TRBJ1-2 gives the full variable domain: ETGVTQSPTHLIKTRGQQVTLRCSSQSGHNTVSWYQQALGQGPQFIFQYYREEENGRGNFPPRFSGLQFPNYSSELNVNALELDDSALYLCASSQGTENYGYTFGSGTRLTVV.

The rearrangement uses TRBV6-2 or TRBV6-3 and TRBJ1-2, with 9 bases matching TRBD1. Germline V gives CDR1 MNHEY, CDR2 SVGEGT. The CDR3 runs to 13 residues. Losses at the gene ends were 7 bases for V and 2 bases for J; bases not matched to a gene: 2. This chain's CDR3 is CASNTGGNYGYTF. The CDR3 DNA follows: TGTGCCAGCAATACAGGGGGCAACTATGGCTACACCTTC.

The chain combines TRBV20-1 with TRBJ2-7, with D possibly being TRBD1 or TRBD2 (5 bases each). With 3 bases removed from V and 0 bases from J, the gap between germline ends came to 15 bases. The CDR3 runs 15 residues. CDR1 and CDR2 from the germline V gene are DFQATT and SNEGSKA (reference sequence). The CDR3 sequence is CSASEWGSSSYEQYF. Written as DNA, the CDR3 is TGCAGTGCTAGCGAATGGGGGTCGAGCTCCTACGAGCAGTACTTC.

This chain connects TRBV20-1 to TRBJ2-1; a possible D gene is TRBD2 (6 bases). The CDR3 has 15 amino acids. Germline V gives CDR1 DFQATT, CDR2 SNEGSKA (reference sequence). Trimming left V 3 bases short and J 7 bases short, with 19 bases between. The CDR3 spells CSARSWGESGNEQFF. The CDR3, as DNA: TGCAGTGCTAGGAGTTGGGGGGAGTCAGGGAATGAGCAGTTCTTC.

The chain has TRBV5-1 and TRBJ2-3, with 10 bases identical to TRBD2. The CDR3 consists of 16 residues. Germline CDR1 reads SGHRS; CDR2 reads YFSETQ. J gave up 2 bases and V 2 bases, and 5 bases lay outside the gene matches. The CDR3 reads CASSLGTSVLTDTQYF. CDR3 sequence (DNA): TGCGCCAGCAGCTTAGGGACTAGCGTGCTCACAGATACGCAGTATTTT.

The rearrangement links TRBV11-2 to TRBJ2-3, with 7 bases lining up with TRBD2. The CDR3 is 15 residues long. V shed 3 bases, J shed 6 bases, and the junction held 9 bases outside the gene matches. CDR1 SGHAT and CDR2 FQNNGV come from the germline V gene. The DNA for the CDR3 is TGTGCCAGCAGCTTGGGTAGCGGGCCGAGGGATACGCAGTATTTT. Encoded protein: CASSLGSGPRDTQYF. The variable domain in full, completed from reference TRBV11-2 and TRBJ2-3, reads EAGVAQSPRYKIIEKRQSVAFWCNPISGHATLYWYQQILGQGPKLLIQFQNNGVVDDSQLPKDRFSAERLKGVDSTLKIQPAKLEDSAVYLCASSLGSGPRDTQYFGPGTRLTVL.

The chain is built from TRBV28 and TRBJ1-4, with D possibly being TRBD1 (5 bases). This CDR3 region has 12 residues. Looked up from germline, CDR1 is MDHEN and CDR2 is SYDVKM. Trimming removed 6 bases at V and 15 bases at J, with 17 bases between. The CDR3 sequence: CASSPIFGTVFF. The CDR3 bases are TGTGCCAGCAGCCCAATCTTCGGGACGGTGTTTTTT.